One sample yielded the 2 T cell receptor beta chains listed below, sequenced in a study of blood T cell repertoires in COVID-19. Generated by immunoSEQ multiplex PCR, the TCRdb table keeps only in-frame clones and is missing some. The sample yields hundreds of thousands of clones, 82% seen once. The sample taken for sequencing was peripheral blood. These receptors were taken from a woman aged 55 to 70 with active or convalescent COVID-19.

This clone was seen a few times. This sequence joins TRBV7-9 and TRBJ2-1; D call uncertain. Trimming left V 5 bases short and J 1 base short, with 15 bases between. CDR1 is SEHNR, CDR2 FQNEAQ, per germline (reference sequence). The CDR3 spans 16 residues. CDR3 protein: CASSPLGRKSYNEQFF. As DNA, the CDR3 is TGTGCCAGCAGCCCCCTAGGTCGAAAGTCCTACAATGAGCAGTTCTTC.

The CDR3 sequence is CASSYTSGSVQETQYF. CDR3 sequence (DNA): TGTGCCAGCAGTTATACTAGCGGGAGTGTCCAAGAGACCCAGTACTTC. The chain has TRBV6-5 and TRBJ2-5; 11 bases are a match to TRBD2. The CDR3 is made up of 16 amino acids. With V trimmed by 3 bases and J by 1 base, 4 bases remained unmatched. Germline CDR1 MNHEY, CDR2 SVGAGI.